Following are 7 T cell receptor beta chains from one sample sequenced in a study of neoadjuvant nivolumab and ipilimumab in lung cancer. Here immunoSEQ multiplex PCR was the method, and the copy in TCRdb shows in-frame clones only, minus some. Among some 30,000 clones listed, about nine tenths were seen once. Sequencing was performed on peripheral blood, taken after neoadjuvant nivolumab, alone or with ipilimumab, at or shortly before surgery. The receptors derive from an adult with non-small cell lung cancer.

This clone was seen once. CDR3 protein: CASSLLWNTEAFF. As DNA, the CDR3 is TGTGCCAGTAGCCTCTTATGGAACACTGAAGCTTTCTTT. This chain joins TRBV19 and TRBJ1-1, with D uncertain. Germline CDR1 is LNHDA and CDR2 is SQIVND (reference sequence). V lost 6 bases and J lost 1, with 9 bases in between. This CDR3 is built from 13 residues.

This clone was observed a few times. The chain uses TRBV6-1 and TRBJ1-1, with D possibly being TRBD1 (5 bases). Germline CDR1 and CDR2: MNHNS and SASEGT. The length of the CDR3 is 14 residues. V was cut by 6 bases and J by 0 bases, with 11 bases left in between. The CDR3 here is CASSRGFMNTEAFF. Here the CDR3 DNA reads TGTGCCAGCAGCCGGGGCTTCATGAACACTGAAGCTTTCTTT.

In this sample, this clone turned up once. This chain connects TRBV29-1 to TRBJ2-2; 8 nucleotides match TRBD2. CDR3 length: 16 amino acids. V lost 3 bases, J lost 0 bases, and 6 bases stayed unmatched. The germline gives CDR1 SQVTM, CDR2 ANQGSEA. CDR3 region: CSVEGWRGANTGELFF. The CDR3 region has the DNA TGCAGCGTTGAGGGCTGGCGGGGGGCGAACACCGGGGAGCTGTTTTTT.

The chain joins TRBV5-6 to TRBJ1-1; D unclear. CDR1 and CDR2 from the germline V gene are SGHDT and YYEEEE. The CDR3 runs 13 residues. The V and J ends lost 0 bases and 4 bases respectively, with 7 bases between them. CDR3 residues: CASSLVASTEAFF. Written as DNA, the CDR3 is TGTGCCAGCAGCTTGGTGGCGAGCACTGAAGCTTTCTTT. The full variable domain, rest sourced from reference TRBV5-6 and TRBJ1-1, is DAGVTQSPTHLIKTRGQQVTLRCSPKSGHDTVSWYQQALGQGPQFIFQYYEEEERQRGNFPDRFSGHQFPNYSSELNVNALLLGDSALYLCASSLVASTEAFFGQGTRLTVV.

The V gene is TRBV27, the J gene TRBJ2-1; D is undetermined. The CDR3 has 16 residues. Between the trimmed V and J ends, which lost 0 bases and 0 bases, there was a span of 9 bases. CDR1 MNHEY and CDR2 SMNVEV come from the germline V gene (reference sequence). The CDR3 spells CASSLSGSYSYNEQFF. The DNA of the CDR3 is TGTGCCAGCAGTTTATCCGGGTCCTACTCCTACAATGAGCAGTTCTTC.

CDR3 DNA sequence: TGTGCCAGCAGTACCGGACAGCGGAATTCACCCCTCCACTTT. Residues: CASSTGQRNSPLHF. This chain links TRBV2 with TRBJ1-6; weak D call: TRBD1 (6 bases). Trimming took off 5 bases at V and 7 bases at J, with 12 bases between the two ends. Germline V CDR1 and CDR2: SNHLY, FYNNEI. This CDR3 region has 14 residues.

The count of this clone is one. The rearrangement joins TRBV2 to TRBJ2-3, with 7 bases that match TRBD1. CDR1 is SNHLY, CDR2 FYNNEI, per germline. The CDR3 covers 14 residues. V lost 8 bases, J lost 0 bases, and 5 bases stayed unmatched. DNA for the CDR3: TGTGCCAGCGCCGGGACAGCAAGCACAGATACGCAGTATTTT. This encodes CASAGTASTDTQYF.